This T cell receptor (beta chain) was recorded in a study of cytomegalovirus exposure and HLA in healthy donors. General observations from the study: It was likely that a cluster of highly shared sequence variants was a sequencing artifact. Overall, roughly 160 TCR beta chains were annotated as cytomegalovirus-associated. TCR beta V- and J-gene trimming was later associated with a missense DCLRE1C variant. Beyond CMV serostatus, there was no information to go on about immune exposure.

CDR3 length: 11 amino acids. CDR1 SGHRS and CDR2 YFSETQ come from the germline V gene. Trimming shortened V by 4 bases and J by 7 bases, and 6 bases separated the two germline ends. PCR primers comprised 60 Vbeta and 13 Jbeta primers. This table comes from immunoSEQ multiplex PCR, and its TCRdb copy is limited to in-frame clones, with some not included. The table shows roughly 110,000 clones, with just under 70% occurring only once. This clone was picked up a small number of times. Its antigen is undetermined. This sequence was found in a man under 40 in good health and CMV-seropositive. Sequencing was performed on PBMCs. The chain combines TRBV5-1 with TRBJ2-1, with D tentatively TRBD2 (6 bases). This CDR3 is CASSRGNEQFF. DNA of the CDR3: TGCGCCAGCAGCCGGGGGAATGAGCAGTTCTTC.